The 31 T cell receptor beta chains presented below share a single source sample, sequenced in a study of CD4 T cells in relation to SARS-CoV-2 and coronaviruses. The assay was immunoSEQ multiplex PCR, and TCRdb's table has in-frame clones only and misses some. Seen here are fewer than 45,000 clones, under 90% observed once, and the top ten hold over 0.95%. Their target antigens are unknown. The source material was naive CD4+ T cells from PBMCs, cultured in vitro. The subset was: naive CD4+ T cells isolated by negative enrichment. All receptors derive from an adult with COVID-19.

The genes are TRBV5-4 and TRBJ2-5; 8 bases are a match to TRBD1. There are 14 residues in the CDR3. The germline V gene has CDR1 SGHNT and CDR2 YYREEE (reference sequence). V lost 4 bases to trimming and J lost 4 bases; unmatched junction nucleotides: 6. The CDR3 spells CASSTPGGGETQYF. DNA of the CDR3: TGTGCCAGCAGCACCCCAGGGGGCGGAGAGACCCAGTACTTC. The full variable domain, its missing parts supplied by reference TRBV5-4 and TRBJ2-5, is ETGVTQSPTHLIKTRGQQVTLRCSSQSGHNTVSWYQQALGQGPQFIFQYYREEENGRGNFPPRFSGLQFPNYSSELNVNALELDDSALYLCASSTPGGGETQYFGPGTRLLVL.

The V gene is TRBV2, the J gene TRBJ1-2; weak D call: TRBD1 (5 bases). The CDR3 consists of 14 residues. Per the germline V gene, CDR1 is SNHLY and CDR2 is FYNNEI. With 6 bases removed from V and 4 bases from J, the gap between germline ends came to 15 bases. The CDR3 is CASSGTQTTYGYTF. CDR3 coding DNA: TGTGCCAGCAGCGGGACTCAAACCACCTATGGCTACACCTTC.

V and J are TRBV6-5 and TRBJ2-2, with D tentatively TRBD1 (6 bases). V was cut by 2 bases and J by 0 bases, with 10 bases left in between. This CDR3 has 16 amino acids. From germline, CDR1 is MNHEY and CDR2 SVGAGI. The CDR3 DNA sequence: TGTGCCAGCAGTTACGCAGGGGCTGCGAACACCGGGGAGCTGTTTTTT. Its protein is CASSYAGAANTGELFF.

Only one count was recorded for this clone. The chain combines TRBV27 with TRBJ2-7, with TRBD1 matching 7 bases. The length of the CDR3 is 15 residues. Unmatched junction bases numbered 7, after V lost 5 bases and J lost 0 bases. Germline V gene sequence: CDR1 MNHEY, CDR2 SMNVEV (reference sequence). DNA of the CDR3: TGTGCCAGCAGTGCATTTTCAGGGGGCTCCTACGAGCAGTACTTC. It is translated as CASSAFSGGSYEQYF.

The chain joins TRBV9 to TRBJ2-2; 7 bases fit TRBD1. The CDR3 consists of 15 residues. V shed 4 bases, J shed 2 bases, and the junction held 5 bases outside the gene matches. CDR1 is SGDLS and CDR2 is YYNGEE in the germline V gene. The CDR3 is CASSLQGINTGELFF. The DNA for the CDR3 is TGTGCCAGCAGCTTACAGGGGATTAACACCGGGGAGCTGTTTTTT.

V gene TRBV28 combines with J gene TRBJ2-1; tentative D call: TRBD1 (5 bases). Germline assignment: CDR1 MDHEN and CDR2 SYDVKM. Trimming pared 8 bases from V and 4 bases from J, leaving 12 bases between. This CDR3 comprises 13 residues. In DNA, the CDR3 is TGTGCCAGCCGGTCCCAGGGATACAATGAGCAGTTCTTC. This sequence encodes CASRSQGYNEQFF.

This clone has only one observation. The genes are TRBV4-1 and TRBJ2-7, with TRBD1 matching 8 bases. The CDR3 runs 13 residues. Germline assignment: CDR1 MGHRA and CDR2 YSYEKL. Losses at the gene ends were 5 bases for V and 2 bases for J; bases not matched to a gene: 2. The CDR3: CASSGTGPYEQYF. The CDR3, as DNA: TGCGCCAGCAGCGGGACAGGACCCTACGAGCAGTACTTC.

This rearrangement joins TRBV24-1 to TRBJ1-1, with D possibly being TRBD1 (6 bases). The V gene lost 2 bases and the J gene lost 8 bases, with 11 bases spanning the gap. This CDR3 is 13 amino acids long. Germline V gene data show CDR1 as KGHDR and CDR2 as SFDVKD. The CDR3 reads CATSDSATGEAFF. DNA for the CDR3: TGTGCCACCAGTGATTCTGCGACAGGCGAAGCTTTCTTT.

This clone has only a few counts. The V and J genes are TRBV11-2 and TRBJ2-7; no clear D. Germline lookup yields CDR1 SGHAT and CDR2 FQNNGV. V dropped 1 base and J dropped 3 bases, with 4 bases sitting between them. The CDR3 extends over 12 amino acids. The CDR3 DNA sequence: TGTGCCAGCAGCTTAGCCGGCTACGAGCAGTACTTC. Its protein product is CASSLAGYEQYF.

This sequence joins TRBV3-1 (or the pseudogene TRBV3-2) and TRBJ2-1, with 12 bases that match TRBD2. V dropped 2 bases and J dropped 6; count of bases not matched to a gene: 5. Per germline, CDR1 LGHDT and CDR2 YNNKEL (reference sequence). CDR3 size: 16 residues. In DNA form, the CDR3 reads TGTGCCAGCAGCCAACCGACTAGCGGGAGTGTCAATGAGCAGTTCTTC. The encoded protein is CASSQPTSGSVNEQFF.

This chain links TRBV5-6 with TRBJ2-5; the match to TRBD2 covers 8 bases. Germline trimming cut 7 bases from V and 5 bases from J; bases unmatched to any gene: 19. The CDR3 covers 17 residues. CDR1 is SGHDT and CDR2 is YYEEEE in the germline V gene. The CDR3 loop is CASSSYGREAGGETQYF. In nucleotides, the CDR3 is TGTGCCAGCTCATCCTATGGGCGGGAGGCCGGAGGGGAGACCCAGTACTTC.

The chain carries TRBV12-3 or TRBV12-4 and TRBJ2-2; possible D gene TRBD2, 6 bases. The CDR3 has 13 amino acids. Trimming stripped 5 bases from V and 6 bases from J, with 10 bases between. The CDR3 DNA sequence: TGTGCCAGCAGTACCGGGGAGGCCGGGGAGCTGTTTTTT. Residues: CASSTGEAGELFF.

The V call is TRBV27, the J call TRBJ2-5, with 15 bases fitting TRBD2. The CDR3 extends over 16 amino acids. Unmatched junction bases numbered 7, after V lost 4 bases and J lost 7 bases. CDR1 MNHEY and CDR2 SMNVEV come from the germline V gene (reference sequence). CDR3 sequence (DNA): TGTGCCAGCAGTTCGGGACTAGCGGGAGGCTGGGGGACCCAGTACTTC. Its protein product is CASSSGLAGGWGTQYF.

This sequence joins TRBV7-2 and TRBJ2-5; D is possibly TRBD1 (6 bases). V was clipped by 1 base and J by 5 bases, with 14 bases between them. Germline assignment: CDR1 SGHTA and CDR2 FQGNSA. The CDR3 spans 15 residues. Here the CDR3 DNA reads TGTGCCAGCAGCTTAGAACAGGGAAGATGGGAGACCCAGTACTTC. Amino acid sequence: CASSLEQGRWETQYF. Full variable domain (outside the CDR3, taken from reference TRBV7-2 and TRBJ2-5): GAGVSQSPSNKVTEKGKDVELRCDPISGHTALYWYRQSLGQGLEFLIYFQGNSAPDKSGLPSDRFSAERTGGSVSTLTIQRTQQEDSAVYLCASSLEQGRWETQYFGPGTRLLVL.

The V call is TRBV28, the J call TRBJ2-3; D is unresolved. CDR3 length: 14 residues. Between the trimmed V and J ends, which lost 4 bases and 1 base, there was a span of 9 bases. CDR1 and CDR2 (germline): MDHEN, SYDVKM. This CDR3 reads CASSSPLGTDTQYF. The CDR3 nucleotides read TGTGCCAGCAGTTCTCCTCTCGGCACAGATACGCAGTATTTT.

This clone has only a few counts. This chain joins TRBV19 and TRBJ1-1, with D perhaps TRBD1 (5 bases). This CDR3 is 16 amino acids long. Trimming pared 3 bases from V and 1 base from J, leaving 15 bases between. CDR1 LNHDA and CDR2 SQIVND come from the germline V gene (reference sequence). The CDR3 region is CASSIPPGLKNTEAFF. CDR3 bases: TGTGCCAGTAGTATCCCTCCGGGACTGAAGAACACTGAAGCTTTCTTT.

V is TRBV4-3 and J is TRBJ2-1; a weak D match, TRBD2 (5 bases). V was clipped by 8 bases and J by 3 bases, with 14 bases between them. Germline CDR1 LGHNA, CDR2 YSLEER. The CDR3 extends over 14 amino acids. Here the CDR3 reads CASSQEAIYNEQFF. The CDR3, as DNA: TGCGCCAGCTCCCAGGAGGCCATCTACAATGAGCAGTTCTTC.

The chain employs TRBV5-1 and TRBJ2-1; D uncertain. Trimming removed 3 bases from V and 6 bases from J, with 7 bases in between. CDR1 and CDR2 from the germline V gene are SGHRS and YFSETQ. CDR3 length equals 12 residues. CDR3 sequence (DNA): TGCGCCAGCAGCTACAAGGTCAATGAGCAGTTCTTC. Its translation: CASSYKVNEQFF.

The chain employs TRBV4-1 and TRBJ2-5, with TRBD1 matching over 8 bases. The V gene's germline CDR1 is MGHRA and CDR2 YSYEKL. Losses at the gene ends were 0 bases for V and 4 bases for J; bases not matched to a gene: 10. This CDR3 contains 17 residues. The CDR3 region is CASSQERAGGVGETQYF. In DNA form, the CDR3 reads TGCGCCAGCAGCCAAGAGAGGGCAGGGGGCGTCGGAGAGACCCAGTACTTC.

J is TRBJ2-1 and V is TRBV7-9; TRBD2 aligns across 9 bases. The CDR3 spans 14 residues. The germline gives CDR1 SEHNR, CDR2 FQNEAQ (reference sequence). The V and J ends lost 8 bases and 2 bases, in that order; junction bases with no gene match: 4. CDR3 coding DNA: TGTGCCAGCTTACCTAGCGGGGCCTACAATGAGCAGTTCTTC. Protein sequence: CASLPSGAYNEQFF.

The chain uses TRBV29-1 and TRBJ2-3, with a possible D match to TRBD2 (6 bases). The CDR3 totals 14 residues. The germline gives CDR1 SQVTM, CDR2 ANQGSEA. V was cut by 5 bases and J by 0 bases, with 12 bases left in between. CDR3 DNA: TGCAGCGTTATAGCGGAAGTTAGCACAGATACGCAGTATTTT. Translating it yields CSVIAEVSTDTQYF.

V and J are TRBV5-1 and TRBJ2-3; D possibly matches TRBD1 or TRBD2 (5 bases each). Germline CDR1 is SGHRS and CDR2 is YFSETQ. Trimming removed 0 bases at V and 0 bases at J, with 11 bases between. The CDR3 is made up of 16 amino acids. The CDR3 protein is CASSLGRGRSTDTQYF. The CDR3 DNA follows: TGCGCCAGCAGCTTGGGTAGGGGACGGAGCACAGATACGCAGTATTTT.

This clone appeared a few times. The CDR3 DNA sequence: TGTGCCTGGAGTGGAGTGGGGGCGTCTAACTATGGCTACACCTTC. It codes for CAWSGVGASNYGYTF. The chain combines TRBV30 with TRBJ1-2, with a tentative D call TRBD1 (6 bases). The CDR3 loop spans 15 amino acids. Germline V gene lookup returns CDR1 GTSNPN and CDR2 SVGIG (reference sequence). V was trimmed by 1 base and J by 0 bases, leaving 12 bases between them.

The V call is TRBV5-4, the J call TRBJ2-1, with D possibly TRBD2 on 5 matching bases. The V end lost 0 bases, the J end lost 5 bases, and 12 bases lay between the germline ends. Germline CDR1 and CDR2: SGHNT and YYREEE (reference sequence). This CDR3 has 15 amino acids. CDR3 region: CASSLDGGWNNEQFF. The CDR3 nucleotides read TGTGCCAGCAGCTTGGATGGCGGGTGGAACAATGAGCAGTTCTTC. Complete variable domain (other parts from reference TRBV5-4 and TRBJ2-1): ETGVTQSPTHLIKTRGQQVTLRCSSQSGHNTVSWYQQALGQGPQFIFQYYREEENGRGNFPPRFSGLQFPNYSSELNVNALELDDSALYLCASSLDGGWNNEQFFGPGTRLTVL.

This rearrangement joins TRBV5-1 to TRBJ2-5; tentatively, D is TRBD2 (6 bases). Germline loops: CDR1 SGHRS, CDR2 YFSETQ. The CDR3 runs 16 residues. With 1 base removed from V and 1 base from J, the gap between germline ends came to 14 bases. This CDR3 reads CASSLISGIPQETQYF. The CDR3 region has the DNA TGCGCCAGCAGCTTGATTAGCGGAATCCCCCAAGAGACCCAGTACTTC.

V gene TRBV29-1 combines with J gene TRBJ2-1; 7 positions agree with TRBD1. After removal of 6 bases from V and 7 bases from J, the junction contained 9 bases not matched to a gene. Germline V gene lookup returns CDR1 SQVTM and CDR2 ANQGSEA. This CDR3 is built from 13 residues. In nucleotides, the CDR3 is TGCAGCGTCGAGGTCAGCAGGGGGAATGAGCAGTTCTTC. Translating it yields CSVEVSRGNEQFF.

The CDR3 bases are TGTGCCAGCAGCAAACCGGGACTAGCGGGAGAGACCCAGTACTTC. Translation gives CASSKPGLAGETQYF. This chain links TRBV21-1 with TRBJ2-5; the table gives TRBD2 as D, unverified against the DNA. TRBV21-1 is a pseudogene segment. The CDR3 loop spans 15 amino acids.

The chain uses TRBV7-9 and TRBJ1-5; D is uncertain. Germline values: CDR1 SEHNR, CDR2 FQNEAQ (reference sequence). The length of the CDR3 is 17 residues. V was shortened by 1 base and J by 3 bases, with 16 bases between the two germline ends. CDR3 loop: CASSLVSPPDVNQPQHF. The CDR3 DNA reads as TGTGCCAGCAGCTTAGTTAGTCCCCCCGACGTCAATCAGCCCCAGCATTTT.

As DNA, the CDR3 is TGTGCCAGCGGCAGGTGGGGGAGTGGAGAAAAACTGTTTTTT. Protein product: CASGRWGSGEKLFF. The chain recombines TRBV5-4 with TRBJ1-4; perhaps TRBD1 as D (5 bases). The V end lost 7 bases, the J end lost 8 bases, and 18 bases lay between the germline ends. Germline-derived CDR1 and CDR2 are SGHNT and YYREEE (reference sequence). The CDR3 is 14 residues long.

The chain recombines TRBV24-1 with TRBJ2-5, with 10 bases lining up with TRBD2. This CDR3 has 16 amino acids. Germline trimming cut 2 bases from V and 1 base from J; bases unmatched to any gene: 3. The germline V gene encodes CDR1 KGHDR and CDR2 SFDVKD. CDR3 sequence (DNA): TGTGCCACCAGTGATTCCGTAGCGGGGGGCCAAGAGACCCAGTACTTC. This sequence encodes CATSDSVAGGQETQYF.

This chain connects TRBV30 to TRBJ2-2; 8 nucleotides agree with TRBD2. The ends lost 1 base at V and 8 bases at J; junction bases unmatched: 15. CDR1 is GTSNPN and CDR2 is SVGIG in the germline V gene (reference sequence). The CDR3 is 17 residues long. CDR3 in DNA: TGTGCCTGGAGTGACTGGACTAGCCCGAACCGTCGGGGGGAGCTGTTTTTT. This translates into CAWSDWTSPNRRGELFF.